The clone carrying this TCR beta chain has at least ten counts. Its antigen is still unknown. Germline loops: CDR1 MDHEN, CDR2 SYDVKM. Trimming shortened V by 5 bases and J by 0 bases, and 7 bases separated the two germline ends. The CDR3 totals 13 residues. The data were taken from a study of human T cells and chemical hapten exposure. Study background: Small pooled library volume differences mainly caused per-sample TCR yield variation.

In the original workflow: Per sample, the median was 95,638 TCRs, with values from 23,224 to 690,600. TCRdb re-analysed the RACE reads in MiXCR, keeping a single row per CDR3 protein. What appears here as the V and J calls and clone size reflects TCRdb's work, not the paper's. The sample carries 74,000 or so distinct CDR3 sequences, approximately 12% recorded once. Stated time point: patch test 1, 2 weeks after DPC sensitization. Sample treatment: therapeutic diphenylcyclopropenone sensitization with weekly scalp DPC. Study results and limitations: There were significantly more large CDR3 similarity clusters among expanded TCRs than among controls.

This sequence was found in a woman aged 60-70 years with alopecia areata. Some clones in this sample may be carry-over from other donors' samples. The V and J genes are TRBV28 and TRBJ1-2; D is uncertain. Material: whole blood, obtained in connection with sensitization to the hapten diphenylcyclopropenone (DPC). CDR3 sequence reads: CASSLRTNYGYTF. In nucleotides, the CDR3 is TGTGCCAGCAGTCTCAGGACTAACTATGGCTACACCTTC.